This TCR beta chain emerged from a study of T cell responses to AZD1222 COVID-19 vaccine. Comments on this clone: Its antigen is undetermined.

Only in-frame clones appear in the TCRdb table, and some are missing; sequencing was by immunoSEQ multiplex PCR. Here the sample spans under 8,500 clones, over 75% being singletons. The study, taken as a whole, reports: Within unmutated variant regions lay the reported targets of nearly half of spike-specific TCRs. No day 14 peak samples; only post-peak repertoires were characterized.

The CDR3 is made up of 13 amino acids. V trimming: 6 bases; J trimming: 3 bases; junction bases outside the gene matches: 5. The germline CDR1 and CDR2 sequences are MNHNY and SVGAGI (reference sequence). The chain uses TRBV6-6 and TRBJ2-7, with TRBD1 matching over 7 bases. This receptor was taken from an adult who received the AZD1222 COVID-19 vaccine. The source was peripheral blood, collected 28 days after the second AZD1222 dose. CDR3 nucleotide sequence: TGTGCCAGCAGGGATGGGACAGTCTACGAGCAGTACTTC. Its protein product is CASRDGTVYEQYF.